The clone carrying this T cell receptor beta chain was seen at least ten times. Its specificity is not known. From germline, CDR1 is MDHEN and CDR2 SYDVKM. This CDR3 comprises 15 residues. V lost 3 bases, J lost 1 base, and 2 bases stayed unmatched. This entry is derived from a study of T cells in Graves' hyperthyroidism and ophthalmopathy. Study summary: Any treatment followed the collection of peripheral blood at initial diagnosis. Study-wide results and caveats: Through a model of 13 V-J features, ophthalmopathy was separated from stable hyperthyroidism.

The source material, RNA transcripts, was used to amplify TCR beta CDR3 regions. Primed by the HTBI set, a first-round RT-PCR was run on the TCR CDR3. TCRdb ran MiXCR on the multiplex PCR reads and lists one entry per CDR3 protein. The sample yields roughly 700,000 distinct CDR3 sequences, around 16% seen once. The V gene is TRBV28, the J gene TRBJ2-7, with 11 bases aligning to TRBD1. The sequenced sample was blood. The sequence derives from a man aged 50-60 years with Graves' hyperthyroidism. CDR3 bases: TGTGCCAGCAGTTTGGGACAGGGGGGTTCCTACGAGCAGTACTTC. The encoded protein is CASSLGQGGSYEQYF.